The 32 T cell receptor beta chains given below trace back to one sample, sequenced in a study of T cells in Graves' hyperthyroidism and ophthalmopathy. Amplified regions were TCR beta CDR3 sequences from RNA transcripts. HTBI primers drove first-round RT-PCR of the TCR CDR3. TCRdb re-called the multiplex PCR reads with MiXCR, one entry per CDR3 protein. The table records 96,000 or so distinct CDR3 sequences, roughly half of them present only once. The sample was blood. The receptors derive from a woman aged 40 to 49 with Graves' hyperthyroidism.

The chain employs TRBV20-1 and TRBJ1-6, with TRBD1 matching over 9 bases. The germline V gene has CDR1 DFQATT and CDR2 SNEGSKA (reference sequence). V was clipped by 1 base and J by 7 bases; unmatched bases: 2. This CDR3 is 14 amino acids long. This CDR3 reads CSARVGQGNSPLHF. The CDR3 DNA follows: TGCAGTGCTAGAGTCGGACAGGGGAATTCACCCCTCCACTTT.

This clonotype was picked up many times. This chain joins TRBV2 and TRBJ2-3; 8 nucleotides line up with TRBD2. This CDR3 is 15 amino acids long. V was pared by 3 bases and J by 0 bases, with 2 bases of the junction left unmatched. Germline-derived CDR1 and CDR2 are SNHLY and FYNNEI. The CDR3 coding sequence is TGTGCCAGCAGTGATCCTAGCGGGAGCACAGATACGCAGTATTTT. Encoded protein: CASSDPSGSTDTQYF.

The J gene is TRBJ1-6, the V gene TRBV4-2; TRBD1 is a possible D gene (5 bases). The CDR3 length is 17 residues. V lost 11 bases and J 5 bases, leaving 25 bases between the germline ends. Per the germline V gene, CDR1 is LGHNA and CDR2 is YNFKEQ. The CDR3 DNA is TGTGCCGACAGCCAAGACGCGGGATGGGGGGATAATTCACCCCTCCACTTT. It translates to CADSQDAGWGDNSPLHF.

The V call is TRBV15, the J call TRBJ1-2; D is unclear. The CDR3 covers 14 residues. Germline CDR1 LNHNV, CDR2 YYDKDF (reference sequence). V lost 5 bases, J lost 6 bases, and 16 bases lay in between. CDR3 sequence (DNA): TGTGCCACCAGCGTCAACCAGGTGGGCAATGGCTACACCTTC. It encodes CATSVNQVGNGYTF.

With respect to this clonotype: Germline is not matched at one junction end, which may reflect a read error. The chain links TRBV24-1 to TRBJ2-5; TRBD1 is a possible D gene (5 bases). Germline V CDR1 and CDR2: KGHDR, SFDVKD. The CDR3 is 14 residues long. The CDR3, as DNA: TGTGCCATCAGTGAAGCAGGGTACCAAGAGACCCAGTACTTC. This sequence encodes CAISEAGYQETQYF.

This clonotype was observed a few times. J is TRBJ1-2 and V is TRBV7-9; D gene unclear. Trimming cost V 2 bases and J 8 bases, with 9 bases left between them. This CDR3 has 12 residues. Germline assignment: CDR1 SEHNR and CDR2 FQNEAQ (reference sequence). The CDR3: CASSLSTGGYTF. For the CDR3, the DNA is TGTGCCAGCAGCTTAAGTACGGGAGGCTACACCTTC.

This clonotype was found many times. The rearrangement links TRBV7-8 to TRBJ1-3; 8 bases map to TRBD1. Losses at the gene ends were 3 bases for V and 0 bases for J; bases not matched to a gene: 10. Germline CDR1 and CDR2: SGHVS and FQNEAQ. The CDR3 contains 18 residues. The CDR3 region has the DNA TGTGCCAGCAGCTTGGCCGGGACAGGACCAGGCTCTGGAAACACCATATATTTT. Its translation: CASSLAGTGPGSGNTIYF.

The chain joins TRBV9 to TRBJ1-2, with TRBD1 identical over 8 bases. The CDR3 sequence is 14 residues long. Germline assignment: CDR1 SGDLS and CDR2 YYNGEE. With 1 base clipped from V and 8 bases from J, the junction kept 7 bases outside the gene matches. CDR3 loop: CASSVMGQVLGYTF. Written as DNA, the CDR3 is TGTGCCAGCAGCGTAATGGGACAGGTTCTCGGCTACACCTTC.

In its sample, this clonotype was seen many times. The chain has TRBV25-1 and TRBJ1-2; possible D gene TRBD1, 5 bases. Germline V gene data show CDR1 as MGHDK and CDR2 as SYGVNS. This CDR3 has 14 residues. V was trimmed by 4 bases and J by 10 bases, leaving 19 bases between them. In nucleotides, the CDR3 is TGTGCCAGCAGTGCAAAACAGGTTACCAATGACTACACCTTC. It yields the protein CASSAKQVTNDYTF.

V usage is TRBV2 and J usage is TRBJ1-3; TRBD1 aligns across 9 bases. CDR1 is SNHLY, CDR2 FYNNEI, per germline. V dropped 6 bases and J dropped 8; count of bases not matched to a gene: 5. The CDR3 runs to 13 residues. CDR3 amino acids: CASRFRDRDTIYF. The CDR3 nucleotides are TGTGCCAGCAGATTCCGGGACAGGGACACCATATATTTT.

The chain has TRBV2 and TRBJ2-5; 7 bases align to TRBD2. Germline assignment: CDR1 SNHLY and CDR2 FYNNEI. V shed 5 bases, J shed 1 base, and the junction held 7 bases outside the gene matches. This CDR3 has 15 residues. Written as DNA, the CDR3 is TGTGCCAGCAGTTCCGAGACTAGCACCCAAGAGACCCAGTACTTC. Protein product: CASSSETSTQETQYF.

This clonotype was seen many times. This chain uses TRBV7-2 with TRBJ2-6; unclear D gene. This CDR3 comprises 15 residues. In germline, CDR1 is SGHTA, CDR2 FQGNSA. V was trimmed by 1 base and J by 1 base, leaving 5 bases between them. The CDR3 protein is CASSLEGSGANVLTF. CDR3 sequence (DNA): TGTGCCAGCAGCTTAGAGGGTTCTGGGGCCAACGTCCTGACTTTC.

The chain uses TRBV5-1 and TRBJ1-4; weak D call: TRBD1 (5 bases). The CDR3 contains 14 residues. Germline values: CDR1 SGHRS, CDR2 YFSETQ. The V and J ends lost 3 bases and 10 bases respectively, with 16 bases between them. The CDR3 spells CASSSGGTAGKLFF. CDR3 coding DNA: TGCGCCAGCAGCTCGGGGGGGACGGCCGGAAAACTGTTTTTT.

With respect to this clonotype: Compared with germline, one end of the junction differs, possibly owing to a read error. V gene TRBV7-2 combines with J gene TRBJ2-5; possible D gene TRBD2, 6 bases. The CDR3 consists of 14 residues. CDR1 is SGHTA and CDR2 is FQGNSA in the germline V gene. CDR3: CASSRVAGKETKYF. Here the CDR3 DNA reads TGTGCCAGCAGCCGAGTGGCGGGGAAAGAGACCAAGTACTTC.

In this sample, this clonotype turned up once. V is TRBV7-1 and J is TRBJ1-5; a possible D gene is TRBD1 (6 bases). TRBV7-1 is designated an ORF whose function remains uncertain. The V and J ends lost 0 bases and 10 bases respectively, with 16 bases between them. The length of the CDR3 is 15 residues. DNA for the CDR3: TGTGCCAGCAGCTCAGCCGACAGGCCTAGGCACCCCCAGCATTTT. This encodes CASSSADRPRHPQHF.

This clonotype was observed at least ten times. The chain joins TRBV7-2 to TRBJ2-3, with D perhaps assigned TRBD1 or TRBD2 (5 bases each). The CDR3 length is 16 residues. Germline V gene sequence: CDR1 SGHTA, CDR2 FQGNSA. The V gene lost 3 bases and the J gene lost 2 bases, with 15 bases spanning the gap. The CDR3 spells CASSFGTRGNTDTQYF. In DNA form, the CDR3 reads TGTGCCAGCAGCTTTGGGACGCGTGGAAACACAGATACGCAGTATTTT.

This clonotype has a count of ten or more. The CDR3 DNA sequence: TGTGCCAGCAGCCCCCATGGGCCGGCGACTGAAGCTTTCTTT. This translates into CASSPHGPATEAFF. V usage is TRBV7-2 and J usage is TRBJ1-1; D gene unclear. V lost 5 bases to trimming and J lost 5 bases, with 15 bases between them. Germline loops: CDR1 SGHTA, CDR2 FQGNSA. The CDR3 has 14 amino acids.

The V gene is TRBV7-2, the J gene TRBJ2-3; D not resolved. V lost 6 bases and J lost 5, with 6 bases in between. CDR1 SGHTA and CDR2 FQGNSA come from the germline V gene. The CDR3 covers 11 residues. CDR3 loop: CASSPLDTQYF. In nucleotides, the CDR3 is TGTGCCAGCAGTCCCCTAGATACGCAGTATTTT.

This clonotype has ten or more counts. The chain employs TRBV5-8 and TRBJ2-7; no firm D call. In germline, CDR1 is SGHTS, CDR2 YDEGEE. This CDR3 has 14 amino acids. Deletions cut 5 bases from V and 3 bases from J, with 15 bases between. The CDR3 sequence is CASSAMGNFYEQYF. The CDR3 DNA is TGTGCCAGCAGTGCGATGGGGAACTTCTACGAGCAGTACTTC. Full variable domain (missing parts from reference TRBV5-8 and TRBJ2-7): EAGVTQSPTHLIKTRGQQATLRCSPISGHTSVYWYQQALGLGLQFLLWYDEGEERNRGNFPPRFSGRQFPNYSSELNVNALELEDSALYLCASSAMGNFYEQYFGPGTRLTVT.

This chain joins TRBV2 and TRBJ1-4; TRBD1 is a possible D gene (5 bases). With 6 bases removed from V and 2 bases from J, the gap between germline ends came to 10 bases. The germline gives CDR1 SNHLY, CDR2 FYNNEI. The CDR3 has 14 residues. The CDR3 DNA is TGTGCCAGCAGAGATGGGGACACTAATGAAAAACTGTTTTTT. Amino acid sequence: CASRDGDTNEKLFF.

V gene TRBV10-2 combines with J gene TRBJ1-6, with TRBD1 matching 11 bases. Per the germline V gene, CDR1 is WSHSY and CDR2 is SAAADI. V dropped 4 bases and J dropped 7; count of bases not matched to a gene: 3. The CDR3 has 15 residues. The CDR3: CASSVGQGANSPLHF. In DNA, the CDR3 is TGCGCCAGCAGTGTCGGACAGGGGGCGAATTCACCCCTCCACTTT.

This chain connects TRBV5-4 to TRBJ1-1, with 8 positions matching TRBD1. With V trimmed by 4 bases and J by 7 bases, 6 bases remained unmatched. Germline V gives CDR1 SGHNT, CDR2 YYREEE (reference sequence). The CDR3 extends over 13 amino acids. CDR3 protein: CASSDRTGHEAFF. The CDR3 nucleotides read TGTGCCAGCAGCGATCGGACAGGGCATGAAGCTTTCTTT.

The rearrangement links TRBV9 to TRBJ2-2; 12 bases line up with TRBD2. With 5 bases clipped from V and 5 bases from J, the junction kept 7 bases outside the gene matches. The V gene's germline CDR1 is SGDLS and CDR2 YYNGEE. This CDR3 has 16 residues. CDR3 amino acids: CASRLGLAGTTGELFF. The CDR3 DNA reads as TGTGCCAGCAGACTCGGACTAGCGGGGACAACCGGGGAGCTGTTTTTT.

As concerns this clonotype: One junction end disagrees with the germline gene, perhaps due to a read error. The gene calls are TRBV12-3 or TRBV12-4 and TRBJ2-2, with D perhaps being TRBD1 or TRBD2 (5 bases each). The CDR3 sequence is 14 residues long. CDR3 loop: CASSFGRELEEPFF. In DNA form, the CDR3 reads TGTGCCAGCAGTTTCGGCAGGGAGTTAGAGGAGCCGTTTTTT.

This clonotype was seen at least ten times. V is TRBV6-6 and J is TRBJ1-1; tentative D call: TRBD1 (6 bases). V lost 4 bases to trimming and J lost 6 bases, with 18 bases between them. Germline V gene sequence: CDR1 MNHNY, CDR2 SVGAGI (reference sequence). The CDR3 is made up of 15 amino acids. CDR3 sequence reads: CASSFGGSRGAEAFF. The CDR3 DNA is TGTGCCAGCAGTTTTGGAGGGAGCAGGGGAGCTGAAGCTTTCTTT.

This clonotype was recorded many times. Because the CDR3's place on the DNA is in doubt, the DNA is left out and the CDR3 is given as listed by TCRdb. The chain links TRBV13 to TRBJ1-5; the DNA was not used to check the table's D call, TRBD1. Looked up from germline, CDR1 is PRHDT and CDR2 is FYEKMQ (reference sequence). The CDR3 is made up of 19 amino acids, end residues included. The CDR3 is CASSFYICSAEEGGQPQHF.

The CDR3 loop is CASSLRSLYRPQHF. In nucleotides, the CDR3 is TGTGCCAGCAGCTTAAGATCCCTCTATCGGCCCCAGCATTTT. The rearrangement links TRBV7-2 to TRBJ1-5, with D uncertain. V was pared by 2 bases and J by 9 bases, with 14 bases between. CDR1 is SGHTA and CDR2 is FQGNSA in the germline V gene. This CDR3 has 14 residues.

This clonotype was observed many times. The chain carries TRBV7-3 and TRBJ1-1; D remains ambiguous. Trimming cost V 1 base and J 1 base, with 4 bases left between them. Germline V gene data show CDR1 as SGHTA and CDR2 as FQGTGA. The CDR3 spans 13 residues. The CDR3 nucleotides read TGTGCCAGCAGCTTAATGGAGAACACTGAAGCTTTCTTT. Translating it yields CASSLMENTEAFF.

CDR3 coding DNA: TGCGCCAGCAGCTCGGTTCCAACCGGGACAGGGGGCGTTTACGAGCAGTACTTC. Residues: CASSSVPTGTGGVYEQYF. V gene TRBV5-1 combines with J gene TRBJ2-7, with 12 bases aligning to TRBD1. Trimming removed 3 bases from V and 4 bases from J; junction bases left unmatched: 14. The CDR3 consists of 18 residues. CDR1 SGHRS and CDR2 YFSETQ come from the germline V gene.

The chain carries TRBV7-8 and TRBJ2-2, with TRBD2 as a possible D gene (6 bases). This CDR3 comprises 15 residues. Trimming cost V 1 base and J 4 bases, with 10 bases left between them. Germline CDR1 SGHVS, CDR2 FQNEAQ. The CDR3 is CASSLGGELTGELFF. The CDR3 DNA reads TGTGCCAGCAGCTTAGGCGGGGAGCTCACCGGGGAGCTGTTTTTT.

Points on this clonotype: This could be a read error, since a much larger clone is one nucleotide away. As the CDR3 is not closed by the conserved phenylalanine or tryptophan, this likely results from a read error. CDR3 nucleotides: TGTGCCAGCAGTGCCGAAGGGACTAGCAATCAGCCCCAGCATCTT. Translating it yields CASSAEGTSNQPQHL. V is TRBV6-4 and J is TRBJ1-5, with TRBD1 as a possible D gene (5 bases). CDR1 is MRHNA and CDR2 is SNTAGT in the germline V gene. The CDR3 has 15 residues. V gave up 4 bases and J gave up 0 bases, with 10 bases separating them.

The sample holds one count of this clonotype. V usage is TRBV5-1 and J usage is TRBJ1-5; 7 bases agree with TRBD1. Trimming at V came to 0 bases and at J to 14 bases, leaving 11 bases not matched to a gene. The CDR3 spans 14 residues. Germline CDR1 SGHRS, CDR2 YFSETQ. The CDR3 sequence is CASSLVRAGTDEHF. CDR3 nucleotides: TGCGCCAGCAGCTTGGTAAGGGCAGGGACAGACGAGCATTTT. Together with reference TRBV5-1 and TRBJ1-5, the CDR3 gives the full variable domain: KAGVTQTPRYLIKTRGQQVTLSCSPISGHRSVSWYQQTPGQGLQFLFEYFSETQRNKGNFPGRFSGRQFSNSRSEMNVSTLELGDSALYLCASSLVRAGTDEHFGDGTRLSIL.